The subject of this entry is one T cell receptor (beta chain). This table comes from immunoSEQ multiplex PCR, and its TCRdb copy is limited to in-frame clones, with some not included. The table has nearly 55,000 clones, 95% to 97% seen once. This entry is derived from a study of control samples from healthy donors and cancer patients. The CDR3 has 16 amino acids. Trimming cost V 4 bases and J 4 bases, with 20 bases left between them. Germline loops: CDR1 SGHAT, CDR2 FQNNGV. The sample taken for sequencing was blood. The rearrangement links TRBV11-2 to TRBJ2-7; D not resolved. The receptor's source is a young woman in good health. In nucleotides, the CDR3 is TGTGCCAGCAGCTCGGTGGTGGGCGTATCTGCGTACGAGCAGTACTTC. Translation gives CASSSVVGVSAYEQYF.